This T cell receptor (beta chain) is drawn from a study of identical twins. Each CDR3 protein is one row after TCRdb ran MiXCR on the 5' RACE reads. The sample includes some 570,000 distinct CDR3 sequences, around 20% of them seen just once. This clonotype was recorded a few times. The CDR3 is 16 residues long. The germline V gene encodes CDR1 SGHNT and CDR2 YYREEE (reference sequence). V shed 0 bases and J shed 1 base, with 10 bases lying between them. These data also formed part of another study, on yellow fever vaccine responses in identical twins.

The clonotype was recovered from a young woman in good health. The sequencing sample was made of CD4+ T cells sorted from blood. The chain couples TRBV5-4 to TRBJ2-2; D might be TRBD2 (6 bases). In DNA form, the CDR3 reads TGTGCCAGCAGCTTGGGGTGGCGGGGGAACACCGGGGAGCTGTTTTTT. It codes for CASSLGWRGNTGELFF.